This TCR beta chain was identified during a study of neoadjuvant anti-PD-1 for oral cavity cancer. Study-wide findings and caveats: Non-responders to neoadjuvant nivolumab had significantly more clonal PBMC T cells than responders.

With regard to this clone: Its antigen is still unknown.

Noted time point: after neoadjuvant nivolumab, at surgical resection. Libraries were prepared by immunoSEQ multiplex PCR; TCRdb keeps only in-frame clonotypes and omits some of them. The sample lists approximately 43,000 clones; 75% to 80% were seen once. This CDR3 contains 15 residues. CDR1 and CDR2 from the germline V gene are SGHTA and FQGNSA. The junction had 8 bases not matched to a gene; V was cut back by 4 bases and J by 5 bases. The TCR was taken from a person aged 40 to 85 with oral cavity squamous cell carcinoma. This chain connects TRBV7-2 to TRBJ2-5; 9 bases match TRBD2. This specimen consisted of PBMCs, obtained after nivolumab (anti-PD-1) treatment. The CDR3 DNA follows: TGTGCCAGCAGCTCCCGCGGGGGGGCCGTGGAGACCCAGTACTTC. Protein product: CASSSRGGAVETQYF.